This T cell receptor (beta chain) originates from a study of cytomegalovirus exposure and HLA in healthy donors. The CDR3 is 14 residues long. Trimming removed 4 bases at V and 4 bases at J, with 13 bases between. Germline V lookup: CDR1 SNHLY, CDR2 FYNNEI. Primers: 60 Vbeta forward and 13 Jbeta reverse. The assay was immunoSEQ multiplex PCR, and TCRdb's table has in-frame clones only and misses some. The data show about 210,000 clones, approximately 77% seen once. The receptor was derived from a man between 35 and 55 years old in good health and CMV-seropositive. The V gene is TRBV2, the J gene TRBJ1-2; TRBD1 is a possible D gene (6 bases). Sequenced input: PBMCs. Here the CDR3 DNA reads TGTGCCAGCAGTGGCCTTGGGACAACCTATGGCTACACCTTC. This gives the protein CASSGLGTTYGYTF.